One and the same sample provided the 10 T cell receptor beta chains below, sequenced in a study of T cell repertoires in cytomegalovirus infection. TCRdb recomputed calls from the reads with MiXCR, one row per CDR3 protein. The table has 800,000 to 950,000 distinct CDR3 sequences, approximately 32% seen once. Antigens for these TCRs are unknown. The source material was cultured CD8+ T cells from PBMCs, sampled from culture after CMV antigen stimulation. Source of these receptors: a human donor in good health (CMV status not recorded). Some clones in this sample may be carry-over from other donors' samples.

This clonotype was seen a few times. The chain couples TRBV12-3 or TRBV12-4 to TRBJ1-4; TRBD1 agrees at 11 bases. Trimming took 6 bases from V and 2 from J; bases not matched to a gene: 5. The CDR3 totals 16 residues. The CDR3 DNA reads TGTGCCAGCAGCCGGACAGGGGGCGCGACTAATGAAAAACTGTTTTTT. It translates to CASSRTGGATNEKLFF.

The chain has TRBV20-1 and TRBJ1-5; possible D gene TRBD1, 6 bases. The CDR3 has 15 residues. The V end was cut by 4 bases, the J end by 4 bases, with 17 bases between. Germline V lookup: CDR1 DFQATT, CDR2 SNEGSKA (reference sequence). CDR3 DNA sequence: TGCAGTGCTATGGCAGGGGTATTTTTTAATCAGCCCCAGCATTTT. This sequence encodes CSAMAGVFFNQPQHF.

This clonotype has just a few counts. The CDR3 DNA reads TGTGCCAGCAACTCAGGGGGCACCTCCGGAAACACCATATATTTT. Translating it yields CASNSGGTSGNTIYF. The rearrangement uses TRBV11-2 and TRBJ1-3, with 8 bases lining up with TRBD1. This CDR3 is built from 15 residues. Losses at the gene ends were 7 bases for V and 4 bases for J; bases not matched to a gene: 9. Per germline, CDR1 SGHAT and CDR2 FQNNGV.

The V and J genes are TRBV10-3 and TRBJ2-7; the D is unclear. The CDR3 is 11 residues long. CDR1 and CDR2 (germline): ENHRY, SYGVKD. Trimming cost V 0 bases and J 7 bases, with 4 bases left between them. The CDR3 DNA reads as TGTGCCATCAGTGAGTCCGGGGAGCAGTACGTC. Protein sequence: CAISESGEQYV.

The chain carries TRBV6-5 and TRBJ1-2; D unresolved. This CDR3 is built from 12 residues. The ends were cut back, 6 bases at V and 9 bases at J, with 14 bases in the middle. CDR1 is MNHEY and CDR2 is SVGAGI in the germline V gene. The CDR3 spells CASRTRGYSYTF. In DNA, the CDR3 is TGTGCCAGCAGGACCCGAGGGTACAGCTACACCTTC.

The chain links TRBV13 to TRBJ1-6; TRBD1 matches at 7 bases. Trimming at V came to 5 bases and at J to 7 bases, leaving 5 bases not matched to a gene. CDR3 length equals 14 residues. CDR1 and CDR2 (germline): PRHDT, FYEKMQ (reference sequence). CDR3 in amino acids: CASSTQGNNSPLHF. CDR3 bases: TGTGCCAGCAGCACACAGGGGAACAATTCACCCCTCCACTTT.

The chain combines TRBV2 with TRBJ2-7; tentative D call: TRBD1 (5 bases). The CDR3 is 14 amino acids. The V gene's germline CDR1 is SNHLY and CDR2 FYNNEI. V lost 0 bases and J lost 3, with 9 bases in between. The CDR3, as DNA: TGTGCCAGCAGTGAAGCCCGCAGGGACTACGAGCAGTACTTC. It codes for CASSEARRDYEQYF.

This chain connects TRBV7-9 to TRBJ2-7; 7 nucleotides line up with TRBD1. This CDR3 is 13 amino acids long. CDR1 and CDR2 from the germline V gene are SEHNR and FQNEAQ (reference sequence). J was trimmed by 3 bases and V by 6 bases; bases with no gene match: 5. The CDR3 spells CASSGDSDYEQYV. In nucleotides, the CDR3 is TGTGCCAGCAGTGGGGACAGTGACTACGAGCAGTACGTC.

Many counts were recorded for this clonotype. The chain is built from TRBV7-8 and TRBJ2-5; 7 nucleotides agree with TRBD2. This CDR3 is 18 amino acids long. Germline CDR1 reads SGHVS; CDR2 reads FQNEAQ. Trimming cost V 1 base and J 13 bases; bases outside gene matches: 24. The CDR3 nucleotides are TGTGCCAGCAGCTTAGTAGGACTAGATATTTTAGAGACCACTTCGTGGTACTTC. Translated, it gives CASSLVGLDILETTSWYF.

The chain carries TRBV10-3 and TRBJ1-1, with D unclear. V gave up 9 bases and J gave up 2 bases, with 7 bases separating them. Germline V gives CDR1 ENHRY, CDR2 SYGVKD. The CDR3 runs 11 residues. The CDR3, as DNA: TGTGCCATTGGACCCAACACTGAAGCTTTCTTT. This encodes CAIGPNTEAFF.